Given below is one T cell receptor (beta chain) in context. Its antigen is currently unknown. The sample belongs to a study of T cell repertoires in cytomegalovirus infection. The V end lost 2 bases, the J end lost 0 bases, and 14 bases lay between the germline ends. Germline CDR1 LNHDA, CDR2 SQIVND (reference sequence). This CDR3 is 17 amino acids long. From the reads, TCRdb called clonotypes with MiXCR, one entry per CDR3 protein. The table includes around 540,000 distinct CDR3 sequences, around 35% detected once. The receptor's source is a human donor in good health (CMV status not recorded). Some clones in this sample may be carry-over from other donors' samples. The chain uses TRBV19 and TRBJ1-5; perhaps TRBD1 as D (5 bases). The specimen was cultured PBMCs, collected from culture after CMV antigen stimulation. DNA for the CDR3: TGTGCCAGTAGTATACCTAGGGGCTCTTATAGCAATCAGCCCCAGCATTTT. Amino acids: CASSIPRGSYSNQPQHF.